A selection of T cell receptor beta chains follows, all from one sample in a study of cytomegalovirus exposure and HLA in healthy donors. Data came from immunoSEQ multiplex PCR; TCRdb stores just in-frame clones and leaves some out. The profile shows around 230,000 clones, around 78% of them singletons. The material sequenced was PBMCs. These receptors came from a boy younger than 18 in good health and CMV-seronegative. CDR3s include the opening cysteine and the closing phenylalanine or tryptophan. A D gene is named only where the DNA matches it firmly. Expanded clones are given a class, and other clones once, few, many or no size at all.

>.|TRBJ1-4|TRBV5-6|.
CASSLLWGLKATTNEKLFF
TGTGCCAGCAGCTTGCTCTGGGGGCTGAAGGCTACAACTAATGAAAAACTGTTTTTT
>.|TRBJ2-4|TRBV19|TRBD1
CASTGQGGNIQYF
TGTGCCAGTACCGGACAGGGAGGAAACATTCAGTACTTC
>few|TRBJ1-5|TRBV7-9|.
CSSSLTDQPQHF
TGTTCCAGCAGCTTAACGGATCAGCCCCAGCATTTT
>.|TRBJ2-7|TRBV6-6|TRBD1
CASSLPGTGSSYEQYF
TGTGCCAGCAGCCTACCAGGGACAGGGAGCTCCTACGAGCAGTACTTC
>.|TRBJ1-3|TRBV7-9|TRBD1
CASSLAGGGSGNTIYF
TGTGCCAGCAGCCTAGCAGGGGGGGGCTCTGGAAACACCATATATTTT
>.|TRBJ2-1|TRBV5-1|.
CASSLANQDNEQFF
TGCGCCAGCAGCTTAGCGAACCAAGACAATGAGCAGTTCTTC
>few|TRBJ2-7|TRBV29-1|TRBD1
CSVVPRQGAYEQYF
TGCAGCGTGGTACCACGACAGGGGGCTTACGAGCAGTACTTC
>.|TRBJ1-1|TRBV25-1|TRBD1
CASSGWERGPKNTEAFF
TGTGCCAGCAGTGGATGGGAAAGGGGGCCAAAGAACACTGAAGCTTTCTTT
>.|TRBJ2-3|TRBV5-1|.
CVSSRTIGSTDTQYF
TGCGTCAGCAGCAGAACGATCGGGAGCACAGATACGCAGTATTTT
>few|TRBJ1-4|TRBV30|.
CAWSFGGFNEKLFF
TGTGCCTGGAGCTTTGGGGGCTTTAATGAAAAACTGTTTTTT